This T cell receptor (beta chain) comes out of a study of T cells and copy number aberrations in small-cell lung cancer. TCRdb's copy holds only in-frame clones and misses some; the assay was immunoSEQ multiplex PCR. Of roughly 6,300 clones listed, around 76% were seen once; the top ten hold under 10%. This clone was seen a handful of times. Germline CDR1 and CDR2: WNHNN and SYGVQD (reference sequence). CDR3 length: 16 amino acids. Trimming removed 5 bases at V and 0 bases at J, with 14 bases between. The source of this sequence is a woman aged 70-85 years with small cell lung cancer. Some clones in this sample may be carry-over from other donors' samples. The rearrangement links TRBV10-1 to TRBJ1-3; D remains unclear. The material sequenced was normal tissue next to the tumor. The CDR3 nucleotides read TGCGCCAGCAGTAAGTTGCAGCACACCTCTGGAAACACCATATATTTT. The encoded protein is CASSKLQHTSGNTIYF.